What follows are 6 T cell receptor beta chains derived from one specimen sequenced in a study of cytomegalovirus exposure and HLA in healthy donors. The PCR ran on 60 Vbeta and 13 Jbeta primers. Repertoires were generated with immunoSEQ multiplex PCR, while TCRdb's copy carries only in-frame clones and drops some. The sample has under 90,000 clones, 74% seen once. Sequencing was done on a sample of PBMCs. Every receptor here comes from a middle-aged man in good health and CMV-seropositive.

The J gene is TRBJ1-1, the V gene TRBV7-9, with D unclear. V dropped 5 bases and J dropped 3 bases, with 7 bases sitting between them. CDR3 size: 12 residues. In germline, CDR1 is SEHNR, CDR2 FQNEAQ (reference sequence). In DNA, the CDR3 is TGTGCCAGCAGCAAACAAGACACTGAAGCTTTCTTT. The encoded protein is CASSKQDTEAFF.

The rearrangement uses TRBV5-6 and TRBJ2-5, with TRBD1 as a possible D gene (6 bases). The J call is doubtful: the DNA matches TRBJ2-7 better. Germline lookup yields CDR1 SGHDT and CDR2 YYEEEE. The CDR3 is 14 residues long. CDR3: CASSLAQGRYEQYF. For the CDR3, the DNA is TGTGCCAGCAGCTTGGCGCAGGGGAGATACGAGCAGTACTTC.

The chain combines TRBV9 with TRBJ1-1; tentatively, D is TRBD1 (5 bases). The CDR3 is 16 residues long. The V end lost 4 bases, the J end lost 6 bases, and 22 bases lay between the germline ends. Germline V gives CDR1 SGDLS, CDR2 YYNGEE. In DNA form, the CDR3 reads TGTGCCAGCAGCCCCCGGAACGGGGGAGGCGACCCTGAAGCTTTCTTT. It codes for CASSPRNGGGDPEAFF. Complete variable domain (other parts from reference TRBV9 and TRBJ1-1): DSGVTQTPKHLITATGQRVTLRCSPRSGDLSVYWYQQSLDQGLQFLIQYYNGEERAKGNILERFSAQQFPDLHSELNLSSLELGDSALYFCASSPRNGGGDPEAFFGQGTRLTVV.

The chain employs TRBV4-1 and TRBJ2-7; the match to TRBD2 covers 9 bases. The junction had 6 bases not matched to a gene; V was cut back by 1 base and J by 5 bases. There are 15 residues in the CDR3. CDR1 is MGHRA, CDR2 YSYEKL, per germline. CDR3 DNA: TGCGCCAGCAGCCAAGGGCGTCTAGCGGGGAACGAGCAGTACTTC. Translation: CASSQGRLAGNEQYF.

V and J are TRBV5-1 and TRBJ2-7; D perhaps matches TRBD2 (5 bases). The germline CDR1 and CDR2 sequences are SGHRS and YFSETQ. The CDR3 runs to 14 residues. The ends were cut back, 0 bases at V and 4 bases at J, with 11 bases in the middle. The CDR3 nucleotides read TGCGCCAGCAGCTTGGGCGGTGGGGAGTACGAGCAGTACTTC. Its protein is CASSLGGGEYEQYF.

This chain links TRBV5-1 with TRBJ2-5, with a weak D call TRBD1 (5 bases). This CDR3 comprises 14 residues. Germline CDR1 is SGHRS and CDR2 is YFSETQ. V was cut by 0 bases and J by 5 bases, with 11 bases left in between. The CDR3: CASSLGLTEETQYF. CDR3 DNA sequence: TGCGCCAGCAGCTTGGGGCTGACAGAGGAGACCCAGTACTTC. The full variable domain, rest sourced from reference TRBV5-1 and TRBJ2-5, is KAGVTQTPRYLIKTRGQQVTLSCSPISGHRSVSWYQQTPGQGLQFLFEYFSETQRNKGNFPGRFSGRQFSNSRSEMNVSTLELGDSALYLCASSLGLTEETQYFGPGTRLLVL.